The 28 T cell receptor beta chains listed next were all sequenced from one sample in a study of T-cell memory formation after mild COVID-19. TCRdb called the 5' RACE reads again in MiXCR, with one record for every CDR3 protein. The sample carries tens of thousands of distinct CDR3 sequences, roughly 10% recorded once. The sequenced sample consisted of PBMCs or a T cell subset sorted from them (not recorded which). The receptors were gathered from a man aged 18 to 29 who had mild COVID-19 (a few samples of this study predate the infection). Cell type and time point are not known.

The rearrangement uses TRBV20-1 and TRBJ2-3; 8 bases agree with TRBD2. This CDR3 contains 16 residues. Germline loops: CDR1 DFQATT, CDR2 SNEGSKA (reference sequence). The ends lost 3 bases at V and 2 bases at J; junction bases unmatched: 10. Here the CDR3 reads CSASTGGGGHTDTQYF. Here the CDR3 DNA reads TGCAGTGCTAGCACAGGTGGCGGGGGGCACACAGATACGCAGTATTTT.

This clonotype was detected many times. V usage is TRBV5-1 and J usage is TRBJ1-2; D is possibly TRBD1 (6 bases). The CDR3 totals 13 residues. Trimming took 1 base from V and 5 from J, leaving 9 bases between them. From germline, CDR1 is SGHRS and CDR2 YFSETQ. CDR3: CASSLRRGYGYTF. CDR3 DNA sequence: TGCGCCAGCAGCTTGCGCAGGGGTTATGGCTACACCTTC.

V and J are TRBV7-8 and TRBJ1-1; tentatively, D is TRBD1 (6 bases). The CDR3 has 16 residues. Germline V gene sequence: CDR1 SGHVS, CDR2 FQNEAQ. V lost 5 bases and J 1 base, leaving 17 bases between the germline ends. The CDR3 region is CASSTRTGHPNTEAFF. CDR3 sequence (DNA): TGTGCCAGCAGCACCCGGACGGGACACCCGAACACTGAAGCTTTCTTT. Filled out from reference TRBV7-8 and TRBJ1-1, the complete variable domain reads GAGVSQSPRYKVAKRGQDVALRCDPISGHVSLFWYQQALGQGPEFLTYFQNEAQLDKSGLPSDRFFAERPEGSVSTLKIQRTQQEDSAVYLCASSTRTGHPNTEAFFGQGTRLTVV.

This clonotype was detected many times. The J gene is TRBJ2-1, the V gene TRBV7-2; D remains ambiguous. CDR1 and CDR2 from the germline V gene are SGHTA and FQGNSA. V lost 4 bases, J lost 7 bases, and 14 bases lay in between. The CDR3 consists of 14 residues. DNA for the CDR3: TGTGCCAGCAGCTCCTCAGGCCTGGTGAATGAGCAGTTCTTC. It encodes CASSSSGLVNEQFF.

This clonotype was seen ten or more times. This chain uses TRBV4-1 with TRBJ1-5; D is undetermined. CDR1 and CDR2 from the germline V gene are MGHRA and YSYEKL. Trimming cost V 0 bases and J 2 bases, with 11 bases left between them. The CDR3 loop spans 16 amino acids. CDR3 nucleotide sequence: TGCGCCAGCAGCCAAGATGGAGGGATCGGCAATCAGCCCCAGCATTTT. This translates into CASSQDGGIGNQPQHF.

At least ten counts were recorded for this clonotype. The chain employs TRBV5-1 and TRBJ2-2; weak D call: TRBD1 (6 bases). Germline lookup yields CDR1 SGHRS and CDR2 YFSETQ. V lost 2 bases and J 7 bases, leaving 12 bases between the germline ends. The CDR3 has 14 residues. The CDR3 sequence: CASSFGQRHGELFF. The DNA for the CDR3 is TGCGCCAGCAGCTTCGGACAGCGTCACGGGGAGCTGTTTTTT.

In its sample, this clonotype was seen a few times. This chain links TRBV24-1 with TRBJ1-1; 8 bases align to TRBD1. This CDR3 is 17 amino acids long. The V segment lost 7 bases and the J segment 2 bases; nucleotides outside the gene matches: 14. CDR1 is KGHDR and CDR2 is SFDVKD in the germline V gene. The CDR3 sequence is CATSRSPNRGSNTEAFF. The DNA for the CDR3 is TGTGCCACCAGCCGATCTCCCAACAGGGGGTCAAACACTGAAGCTTTCTTT.

This clonotype is medium-sized (0.01 to 0.1%). The J gene is TRBJ2-4, the V gene TRBV5-5; D is undetermined. Trimming left V 1 base short and J 11 bases short, with 19 bases between. There are 15 residues in the CDR3. The germline V gene has CDR1 SGHKS and CDR2 YYEKEE (reference sequence). CDR3 residues: CASSLLTAELIVQYF. Written as DNA, the CDR3 is TGTGCCAGCAGCTTGCTCACAGCCGAGCTTATAGTTCAGTACTTC.

The chain is built from TRBV7-2 and TRBJ2-6; D uncertain. Germline assignment: CDR1 SGHTA and CDR2 FQGNSA. This CDR3 is built from 16 residues. V lost 5 bases and J 4 bases, leaving 15 bases between the germline ends. In nucleotides, the CDR3 is TGTGCCAGCAGCCCCTGGACCGCTCAGGGGGCCAACGTCCTGACTTTC. It is translated as CASSPWTAQGANVLTF.

This sequence joins TRBV20-1 and TRBJ1-2, with unresolved D. Germline V gene data show CDR1 as DFQATT and CDR2 as SNEGSKA (reference sequence). The V end was cut by 1 base, the J end by 3 bases, with 12 bases between. CDR3 size: 14 residues. The CDR3 reads CSARAGFSHYGYTF. As DNA, the CDR3 is TGCAGTGCTAGAGCCGGGTTTAGTCACTATGGCTACACCTTC.

This clonotype was picked up many times. The chain carries TRBV12-3 or TRBV12-4 and TRBJ1-2, with D possibly TRBD1 on 5 matching bases. The CDR3 loop spans 13 amino acids. Trimming removed 1 base at V and 6 bases at J, with 9 bases between. CDR3 in amino acids: CASSLGRVNGYTF. DNA for the CDR3: TGTGCCAGCAGTTTAGGCAGGGTGAATGGCTACACCTTC.

This clonotype has ten or more counts. The chain joins TRBV7-2 to TRBJ1-2; perhaps TRBD1 as D (6 bases). Per the germline V gene, CDR1 is SGHTA and CDR2 is FQGNSA. CDR3 length equals 15 residues. Trimming stripped 5 bases from V and 4 bases from J, with 17 bases between. The CDR3 here is CASSPYGGLTYGYTF. The CDR3 coding sequence is TGTGCCAGCAGCCCCTACGGGGGCCTTACCTATGGCTACACCTTC.

This clonotype came up many times. The V and J genes are TRBV6-6 and TRBJ2-3; D could derive from TRBD1 or TRBD2 (6 bases each). V dropped 4 bases and J dropped 1 base, with 12 bases sitting between them. CDR1 and CDR2 (germline): MNHNY, SVGAGI (reference sequence). This CDR3 has 15 residues. The CDR3 loop reads CASSLGGPGTDTQYF. CDR3 bases: TGTGCCAGCAGTTTGGGGGGCCCCGGCACAGATACGCAGTATTTT.

Many counts were recorded for this clonotype. J is TRBJ1-1 and V is TRBV27, with D perhaps matching TRBD1 (5 bases). This CDR3 region has 16 residues. Germline-derived CDR1 and CDR2 are MNHEY and SMNVEV (reference sequence). V was pared by 6 bases and J by 1 base, with 18 bases between. For the CDR3, the DNA is TGTGCCAGCAGGCTACAGTCGGGACGCCAGAACACTGAAGCTTTCTTT. Encoded protein: CASRLQSGRQNTEAFF.

This clonotype was counted at least ten times. This rearrangement joins TRBV5-1 to TRBJ2-6, with D hard to call. The ends were cut back, 2 bases at V and 4 bases at J, with 10 bases in the middle. The CDR3 spans 15 residues. Germline CDR1 is SGHRS and CDR2 is YFSETQ. CDR3 protein: CASSFRAGGANVLTF. The DNA for the CDR3 is TGCGCCAGCAGCTTTAGGGCCGGCGGGGCCAACGTCCTGACTTTC.

The table lists this clonotype with many counts. As DNA, the CDR3 is TGTGCCAGCAGCTTAGGCCCGGACTCCCAAGAGACCCAGTACTTC. Translated, it gives CASSLGPDSQETQYF. The chain joins TRBV7-9 to TRBJ2-5; possibly TRBD2 for D (5 bases). Germline V gene sequence: CDR1 SEHNR, CDR2 FQNEAQ (reference sequence). The CDR3 runs 15 residues. Trimming removed 1 base at V and 1 base at J, with 10 bases between.

The chain couples TRBV19 to TRBJ1-1, with a weak D call TRBD1 (5 bases). The germline CDR1 and CDR2 sequences are LNHDA and SQIVND (reference sequence). CDR3 length: 14 residues. Trimming took off 5 bases at V and 5 bases at J, with 15 bases between the two ends. Here the CDR3 reads CASSDRSGGTEAFF. CDR3 DNA sequence: TGTGCCAGTAGTGACAGATCCGGTGGGACTGAAGCTTTCTTT. The complete variable domain, with remaining parts taken from reference TRBV19 and TRBJ1-1, reads DGGITQSPKYLFRKEGQNVTLSCEQNLNHDAMYWYRQDPGQGLRLIYYSQIVNDFQKGDIAEGYSVSREKKESFPLTVTSAQKNPTAFYLCASSDRSGGTEAFFGQGTRLTVV.

This clonotype was recorded at least ten times. The chain carries TRBV20-1 and TRBJ2-1, with no clear D. CDR1 DFQATT and CDR2 SNEGSKA come from the germline V gene (reference sequence). Trimming removed 0 bases at V and 7 bases at J, with 10 bases between. There are 13 residues in the CDR3. CDR3 DNA: TGCAGTGCTAGAGATAGGCAGCAAAATGAGCAGTTCTTC. This gives the protein CSARDRQQNEQFF.

This clonotype came up many times. The chain joins TRBV7-2 to TRBJ2-7; TRBD2 might be the D (6 bases). The V and J ends lost 5 bases and 5 bases respectively, with 19 bases between them. Germline V gene data show CDR1 as SGHTA and CDR2 as FQGNSA. The CDR3 loop spans 15 amino acids. The CDR3 DNA reads as TGTGCCAGCAGCCCTTTACCCGGCGGGACCGACGAGCAGTACTTC. It codes for CASSPLPGGTDEQYF.

The sample holds a few counts of this clonotype. The rearrangement links TRBV6-5 to TRBJ1-5, with D possibly being TRBD1 (5 bases). CDR3 length: 15 residues. CDR1 MNHEY and CDR2 SVGAGI come from the germline V gene. With 0 bases removed from V and 4 bases from J, the gap between germline ends came to 10 bases. Here the CDR3 reads CASSYSGAQNQPQHF. Written as DNA, the CDR3 is TGTGCCAGCAGTTACTCTGGGGCGCAGAATCAGCCCCAGCATTTT.

This clonotype was counted at least ten times. The chain is built from TRBV5-4 and TRBJ1-1, with D possibly matching TRBD1 (6 bases). CDR3 size: 15 residues. The V end was cut by 1 base, the J end by 3 bases, with 13 bases between. CDR1 SGHNT and CDR2 YYREEE come from the germline V gene (reference sequence). The CDR3 nucleotides are TGTGCCAGCAGCTTGTTCAGGGGCAGGGACACTGAAGCTTTCTTT. It translates to CASSLFRGRDTEAFF.

Many counts were recorded for this clonotype. This chain connects TRBV20-1 to TRBJ1-1; no clear D gene. CDR1 and CDR2 (germline): DFQATT, SNEGSKA (reference sequence). Trimming cost V 0 bases and J 1 base, with 9 bases left between them. The length of the CDR3 is 14 residues. The CDR3 reads CSARDRIGNTEAFF. DNA for the CDR3: TGCAGTGCTAGAGATCGTATAGGGAACACTGAAGCTTTCTTT.

This clonotype showed up many times. The chain uses TRBV7-2 and TRBJ2-2; no clear D. CDR1 and CDR2 from the germline V gene are SGHTA and FQGNSA. With 3 bases removed from V and 8 bases from J, the gap between germline ends came to 10 bases. CDR3 length: 13 amino acids. The CDR3 is CASSFLGNGELFF. The CDR3 DNA sequence: TGTGCCAGCAGCTTCTTGGGAAATGGGGAGCTGTTTTTT.

This clonotype was observed many times. The genes are TRBV20-1 and TRBJ1-4, with 7 bases aligning to TRBD1. In germline, CDR1 is DFQATT, CDR2 SNEGSKA (reference sequence). The CDR3 is 12 amino acids. Unmatched junction bases numbered 5, after V lost 5 bases and J lost 8 bases. CDR3 protein: CSARRDREKLFF. CDR3 bases: TGCAGTGCTCGCCGGGACAGAGAAAAACTGTTTTTT.

This clonotype was picked up one time. This sequence joins TRBV6-5 and TRBJ2-1; 8 positions agree with TRBD1. CDR3 size: 11 residues. Trimming cost V 6 bases and J 14 bases; bases outside gene matches: 6. Per the germline V gene, CDR1 is MNHEY and CDR2 is SVGAGI. The CDR3 region has the DNA TGTGCCAGCAGCTCGGACAGGGAAAAGTTCTTC. Protein product: CASSSDREKFF.

This clonotype was seen repeatedly, ten times or more. This chain links TRBV6-2 or TRBV6-3 with TRBJ2-2, with D possibly being TRBD1 (6 bases). The CDR3 is 17 residues long. Per the germline V gene, CDR1 is MNHEY and CDR2 is SVGEGT. V was trimmed by 5 bases and J by 1 base, leaving 17 bases between them. CDR3 region: CASSDNQGLLNTGELFF. CDR3 coding DNA: TGTGCCAGCAGTGACAACCAGGGGCTATTGAACACCGGGGAGCTGTTTTTT.

This clonotype was seen at least ten times. This rearrangement joins TRBV7-8 to TRBJ2-3; 11 nucleotides align to TRBD2. V lost 1 base and J lost 4; bases outside the gene matches: 4. The V gene's germline CDR1 is SGHVS and CDR2 FQNEAQ. This CDR3 is built from 16 residues. This CDR3 reads CASSLVGLAGPDTQYF. In nucleotides, the CDR3 is TGTGCCAGCAGCTTAGTAGGACTAGCGGGTCCAGATACGCAGTATTTT.

This chain uses TRBV7-6 with TRBJ2-4; a possible D gene is TRBD1 (7 bases). The CDR3 runs to 14 residues. V was shortened by 5 bases and J by 8 bases, with 16 bases between the two germline ends. Per the germline V gene, CDR1 is SGHVS and CDR2 is FNYEAQ. The CDR3 sequence: CASSMTGWGDIQYF. CDR3 in DNA: TGTGCCAGCAGCATGACAGGGTGGGGGGACATTCAGTACTTC.